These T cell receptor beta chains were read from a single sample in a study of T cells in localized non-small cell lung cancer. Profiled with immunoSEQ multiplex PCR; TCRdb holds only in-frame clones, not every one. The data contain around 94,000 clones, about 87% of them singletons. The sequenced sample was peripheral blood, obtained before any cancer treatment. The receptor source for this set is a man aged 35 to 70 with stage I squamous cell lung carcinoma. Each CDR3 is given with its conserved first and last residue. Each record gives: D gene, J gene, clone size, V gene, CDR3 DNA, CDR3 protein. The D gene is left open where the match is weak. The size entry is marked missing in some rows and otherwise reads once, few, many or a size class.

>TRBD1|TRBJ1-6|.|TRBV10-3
TGTGCCATCAGTGAGGGAGGGGGCAACAATTCACCCCTCCACTTT
CAISEGGGNNSPLHF
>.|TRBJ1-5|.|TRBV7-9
TGTGCCAGCAGCCCGTGGACAGAAAGCAATCAGCCCCAGCATTTT
CASSPWTESNQPQHF
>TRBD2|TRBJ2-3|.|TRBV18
TGTGCCAGCTCACCTAGTAGCGGGGGTGCTAGCACAGATACGCAGTATTTT
CASSPSSGGASTDTQYF
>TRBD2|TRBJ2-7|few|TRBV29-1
TGCAGCGCTTCAAGCGGGGTTAGCTCCTACGAGCAGTACTTC
CSASSGVSSYEQYF
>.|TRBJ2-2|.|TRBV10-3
TGTGCCATCAGTGACGTAGGACCTCACACCGGGGAGCTGTTTTTT
CAISDVGPHTGELFF
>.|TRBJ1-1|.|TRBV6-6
TGTGCCAGCAGTTACTCGTTCACTGGCAGGGAGGCTGAAGCTTTCTTT
CASSYSFTGREAEAFF
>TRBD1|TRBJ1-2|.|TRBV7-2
TGTGCCAGCAGCTTAGGGGACAGGGCCGGTGGCTACACCTTC
CASSLGDRAGGYTF
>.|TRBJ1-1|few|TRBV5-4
TGTGCCAGCAGCTTGGAAACAGGGAACACTGAAGCTTTCTTT
CASSLETGNTEAFF
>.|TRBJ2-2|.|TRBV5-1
TGCGCCAGCAGCTTGCGTGATGACACCGGGGAGCTGTTTTTT
CASSLRDDTGELFF
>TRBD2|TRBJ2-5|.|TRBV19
TGTGCCAGTAGTATCGCCCCTAGCGGGGCGACAAGGCAAGAGACCCAGTACTTC
CASSIAPSGATRQETQYF
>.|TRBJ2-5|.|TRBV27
TGTGCCAGCAGTCTCCGGACAGGGAGGGTTGAAGAGACCCAGTACTTC
CASSLRTGRVEETQYF
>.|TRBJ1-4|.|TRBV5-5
TGTGCCAGCAGCTTGTATCGGCTCTTAGGGGATGAAAAACTGTTTTTT
CASSLYRLLGDEKLFF
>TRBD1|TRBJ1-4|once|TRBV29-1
TGCAGCGGGCGGGACAGCTCAACTAATGAAAAACTGTTTTTT
CSGRDSSTNEKLFF
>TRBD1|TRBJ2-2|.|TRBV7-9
TGTGCCAGCAGCCGACAGGGGGCGGACACCGGGGAGCTGTTTTTT
CASSRQGADTGELFF
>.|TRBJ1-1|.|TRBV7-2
TGTGCCAGCAGCTTAGTGGAGGGCCAAGCTTTCTTT
CASSLVEGQAFF
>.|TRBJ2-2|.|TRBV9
TGTGCCAGCAGCGTAGCCCGGGACCTTTACACCGGGGAGCTGTTTTTT
CASSVARDLYTGELFF
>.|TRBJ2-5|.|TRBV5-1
TGCGCCAGCAGCTTGGTGGGGGCCACTGAGACCCAGTACTTC
CASSLVGATETQYF
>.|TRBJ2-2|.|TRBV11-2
TGTGCCAGCAGCCCTGACAGCAACGGGGAGCTGTTTTTT
CASSPDSNGELFF
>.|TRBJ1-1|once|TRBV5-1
TGCGCCAGCAGTTTGAGAGACATGAACACTGAAGCTTTCTTT
CASSLRDMNTEAFF
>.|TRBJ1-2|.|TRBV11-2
TGTGCCAGCAGCCCCAACTCTAACTATGGCTACACCTTC
CASSPNSNYGYTF
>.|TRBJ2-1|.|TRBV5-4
TGTGCCAGCAGCTTCGGACCGGTACAGGGCAATGAGCAGTTCTTC
CASSFGPVQGNEQFF
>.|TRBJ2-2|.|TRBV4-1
TGCGCCAGCAACCCTGAGATAGGGCTACCAAGGACGAACACCGGGGAGCTGTTTTTT
CASNPEIGLPRTNTGELFF
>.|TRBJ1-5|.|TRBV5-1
TGCGCCAGCAGCTTGGGGGGTAGCAATCAGCCCCAGCATTTT
CASSLGGSNQPQHF
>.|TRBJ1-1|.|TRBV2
TGTGCCAGCAGTGAAGGTGGGGGCTGGGGTAGGAGCACTGAAGCTTTCTTT
CASSEGGGWGRSTEAFF
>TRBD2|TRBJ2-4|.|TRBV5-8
TGTGCCAGCAGCGGCTATGCGGGGGGCAAGGCCATAGCCAAAAACATTCAGTACTTC
CASSGYAGGKAIAKNIQYF
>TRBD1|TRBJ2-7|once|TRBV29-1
TGCAGCGGGACCACAGGGGTTGAGCAGTACTTC
CSGTTGVEQYF
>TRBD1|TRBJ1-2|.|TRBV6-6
TGTGCCAGCAGTTACTCCCCGGACAGGCCCCTTTATGGCTACACCTTC
CASSYSPDRPLYGYTF
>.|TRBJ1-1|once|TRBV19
TGTGCCAGTAGTATAGAGGGGCAGGGGAACACTGAAGCTTTCTTT
CASSIEGQGNTEAFF
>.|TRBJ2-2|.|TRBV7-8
TGTGCCAGCAGCGGGTACAAGAACACCGGGGAGCTGTTTTTT
CASSGYKNTGELFF
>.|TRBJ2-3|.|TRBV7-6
TGTGCCAGCAGCTTAGACTTGCGTGGGCCTGCGGATACGCAGTATTTT
CASSLDLRGPADTQYF
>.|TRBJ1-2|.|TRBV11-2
TGTGCCAGCAGCTCAATCAGGGTCTCCTTAGGGAACTATGGCTACACCTTC
CASSSIRVSLGNYGYTF
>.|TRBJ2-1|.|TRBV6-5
TGTGCCAGCACCCCACCGGGCAGGGATGAGCAGTTCTTC
CASTPPGRDEQFF
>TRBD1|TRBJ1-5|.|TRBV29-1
TGCAGCGTTGCGCAGGGGGATCAGCCCCAGCATTTT
CSVAQGDQPQHF